This note documents a single TCR beta chain sequence. Source study methods: Owing to the provision of junction-only sequences devoid of quality scores by immunoSEQ, filtering differed. Libraries were prepared by immunoSEQ multiplex PCR; TCRdb keeps only in-frame clonotypes and omits some of them. The D gene and trimming were derived from the DNA, and the V and J assignments and clone size from that table. The sample lists fewer than 2.5 million clones, 80% to 95% occurring once. The data are from a study of shared clonotypes between healthy human individuals. Study as a whole: In total, the donors were two women and a few men aged 18 to 49.

The CDR3 is 15 residues long. V was pared by 2 bases and J by 6 bases, with 11 bases between. Germline loops: CDR1 SEHNR, CDR2 FQNEAQ (reference sequence). The material sequenced was naive CD4+ T cells from PBMCs. Subset given: CD45RA+ positively selected. The chain carries TRBV7-9 and TRBJ1-6, with D perhaps TRBD1 (5 bases). This clonotype was obtained from a man between 18 and 35 years old in good health. Some clones in this sample may be carry-over from other donors' samples. The chain's CDR3 is CASSLSRGGNSPLHF. As DNA, the CDR3 is TGTGCCAGCAGCTTAAGCCGGGGCGGTAATTCACCCCTCCACTTT.